This section outlines one TCR beta chain sequence together with its context. The antigen is unknown. The repertoire was sequenced with immunoSEQ multiplex PCR; TCRdb's copy has only in-frame clones and lacks some. The table shows 130,000 or so clones, with around 90% occurring only once. The sample originates from a study of graft-versus-host responses after intestinal transplantation. In the study overall: Recipients were given multivisceral, liver-intestinal, or isolated intestinal transplants. Anti-thymocyte globulin induction was given to all recipients, followed by tacrolimus and steroids for around three years.

V was cut by 2 bases and J by 7 bases, with 12 bases left in between. Germline lookup yields CDR1 LNHDA and CDR2 SQIVND (reference sequence). This CDR3 is 14 amino acids long. General study points: Peak GvH clone levels in circulation were associated with early post-transplant HvG declines. Recipient-marrow GvH clones were detected, some having first appeared in ileum or blood.

The chain has TRBV19 and TRBJ2-1, with a weak D call TRBD2 (7 bases). The source is a human donor who received an intestinal transplant. This specimen was unstimulated CD4+ T cells sorted from spleen or lymph node cells, taken before intestinal transplant. Here the CDR3 reads CASSIRGEGNEQFF. The CDR3 DNA is TGTGCCAGTAGTATAAGGGGGGAGGGAAATGAGCAGTTCTTC. The full variable domain, with the rest looked up from reference TRBV19 and TRBJ2-1, is DGGITQSPKYLFRKEGQNVTLSCEQNLNHDAMYWYRQDPGQGLRLIYYSQIVNDFQKGDIAEGYSVSREKKESFPLTVTSAQKNPTAFYLCASSIRGEGNEQFFGPGTRLTVL.